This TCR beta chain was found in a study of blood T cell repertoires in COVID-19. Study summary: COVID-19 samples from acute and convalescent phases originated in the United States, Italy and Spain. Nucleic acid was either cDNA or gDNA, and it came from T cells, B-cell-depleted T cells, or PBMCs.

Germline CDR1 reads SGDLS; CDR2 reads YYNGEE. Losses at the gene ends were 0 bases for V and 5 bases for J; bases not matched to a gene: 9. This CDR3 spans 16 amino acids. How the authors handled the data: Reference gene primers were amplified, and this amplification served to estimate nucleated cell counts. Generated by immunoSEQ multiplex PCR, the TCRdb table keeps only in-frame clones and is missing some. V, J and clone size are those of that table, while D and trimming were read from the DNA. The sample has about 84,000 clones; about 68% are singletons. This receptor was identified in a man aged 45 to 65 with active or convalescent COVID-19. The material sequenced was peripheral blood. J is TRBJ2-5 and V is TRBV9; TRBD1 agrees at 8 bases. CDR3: CASSVDLTGVRETQYF. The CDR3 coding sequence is TGTGCCAGCAGCGTAGACCTGACAGGGGTCAGGGAGACCCAGTACTTC.